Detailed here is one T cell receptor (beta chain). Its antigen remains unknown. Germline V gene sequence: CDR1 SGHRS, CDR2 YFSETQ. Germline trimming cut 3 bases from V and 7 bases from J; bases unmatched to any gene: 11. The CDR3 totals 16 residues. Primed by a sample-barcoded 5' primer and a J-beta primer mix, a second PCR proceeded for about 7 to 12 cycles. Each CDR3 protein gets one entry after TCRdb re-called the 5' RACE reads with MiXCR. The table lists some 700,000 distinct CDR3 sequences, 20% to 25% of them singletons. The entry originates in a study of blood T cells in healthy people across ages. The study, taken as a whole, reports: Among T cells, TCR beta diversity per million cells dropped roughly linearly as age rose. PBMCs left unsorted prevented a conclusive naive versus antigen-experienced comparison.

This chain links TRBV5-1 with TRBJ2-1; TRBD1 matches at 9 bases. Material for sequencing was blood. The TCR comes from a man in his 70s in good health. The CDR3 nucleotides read TGCGCCAGCAGCTGGGAACCGGGACAGGGAGAAAATGAGCAGTTCTTC. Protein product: CASSWEPGQGENEQFF.